Presented here are 20 T cell receptor beta chains from one specimen sequenced in a study of high-grade serous ovarian cancer treatment subgroups (dated by TCRdb to the early 2020s). Tumor samples were collected prior to definitive surgery or chemotherapy. Receptor libraries were prepared by the immunoSEQ multiplex PCR assay. TCRdb's version of the immuneACCESS table is confined to in-frame rearrangements and falls short of the full clone set. An unresolved V gene accounts for under half of the shortfall where checked; the remainder is of unknown origin. For this sample there are 10,000 or so clones; 72% appear just once. Of the sample, around 9.6% falls within the top ten clones. The sequenced material came from tumor tissue. All receptors come from a human donor with high-grade serous ovarian cancer.

This clone was counted only a few times. The J gene is TRBJ2-5, the V gene TRBV5-6; a weak D match, TRBD1 (5 bases). Germline V lookup: CDR1 SGHDT, CDR2 YYEEEE. The CDR3 has 15 residues. Trimming took 5 bases from V and 1 from J, leaving 15 bases between them. The CDR3 nucleotides read TGTGCCAGCAGTTCCCCCTGGGGCGCCCAAGAGACCCAGTACTTC. The encoded protein is CASSSPWGAQETQYF.

V usage is TRBV28 and J usage is TRBJ2-7; tentative D call: TRBD1 (6 bases). V was cut by 8 bases and J by 0 bases, with 23 bases left in between. Germline lookup yields CDR1 MDHEN and CDR2 SYDVKM. The CDR3 loop spans 17 amino acids. The DNA of the CDR3 is TGTGCCAGCCAAGGGCCTTCCAGGGGAGTTGGCTCCTACGAGCAGTACTTC. This translates into CASQGPSRGVGSYEQYF.

The chain couples TRBV21-1 to TRBJ2-7; the D call TRBD1 from the table was never checked on the DNA. TRBV21-1 has pseudogene status. The CDR3 has 19 amino acids. CDR3 coding DNA: TGTGCCAGCAGCAAAGAAAGGGGCTATCGGGACAGTGACTCCTACGAGCAGTACTTC. Translation gives CASSKERGYRDSDSYEQYF.

This chain joins TRBV19 and TRBJ2-1, with TRBD2 matching over 10 bases. CDR1 is LNHDA, CDR2 SQIVND, per germline (reference sequence). The junction had 14 bases not matched to a gene; V was cut back by 5 bases and J by 7 bases. The CDR3 sequence is 17 residues long. The CDR3: CASSQKRSSGRGNEQFF. In DNA form, the CDR3 reads TGTGCCAGTAGTCAAAAGCGGTCGAGCGGGAGGGGAAATGAGCAGTTCTTC.

There are a few counts of this clone. V usage is TRBV6-5 and J usage is TRBJ1-4; D gene unclear. The germline V and J ends were trimmed by 5 bases and 5 bases, with 6 bases remaining between them. The length of the CDR3 is 12 residues. Per germline, CDR1 MNHEY and CDR2 SVGAGI. CDR3 residues: CASSGENEKLFF. Written as DNA, the CDR3 is TGTGCCAGCAGTGGGGAGAATGAAAAACTGTTTTTT.

Only a few counts were recorded for this clone. The chain combines TRBV6-1 with TRBJ2-1; 11 bases fit TRBD2. J was trimmed by 7 bases and V by 6 bases; bases with no gene match: 5. The CDR3 length is 14 residues. Germline-derived CDR1 and CDR2 are MNHNS and SASEGT. The CDR3 sequence is CASSWGTSGNEQFF. In nucleotides, the CDR3 is TGTGCCAGCAGCTGGGGGACTAGCGGAAATGAGCAGTTCTTC.

The J gene is TRBJ1-6, the V gene TRBV2, with TRBD1 as a possible D gene (6 bases). This CDR3 contains 14 residues. Germline V gene data show CDR1 as SNHLY and CDR2 as FYNNEI. V was clipped by 6 bases and J by 6 bases, with 12 bases between them. CDR3 nucleotide sequence: TGTGCCAGCAGCAGACAGGCGGTTAATTCACCCCTCCACTTT. It codes for CASSRQAVNSPLHF.

The chain is built from TRBV15 and TRBJ2-1, with 10 bases identical to TRBD1. The V and J ends lost 3 bases and 0 bases, in that order; junction bases with no gene match: 2. CDR1 is LNHNV, CDR2 YYDKDF, per germline (reference sequence). The CDR3 sequence is 16 residues long. CDR3 bases: TGTGCCACCAGCAGGAGGACAGGGGGCTCCTACAATGAGCAGTTCTTC. This encodes CATSRRTGGSYNEQFF.

CDR3 in amino acids: CASSPGAGEQYF. The CDR3 DNA sequence: TGTGCCAGCAGCCCGGGGGCCGGCGAGCAGTACTTC. This sequence joins TRBV7-9 and TRBJ2-7; D possibly matches TRBD1 or TRBD2 (6 bases each). Germline V gene sequence: CDR1 SEHNR, CDR2 FQNEAQ (reference sequence). The V end lost 5 bases, the J end lost 6 bases, and 11 bases lay between the germline ends. CDR3 length equals 12 residues.

V usage is TRBV19 and J usage is TRBJ1-6; D is unclear. Germline CDR1 LNHDA, CDR2 SQIVND (reference sequence). Trimming stripped 7 bases from V and 7 bases from J, with 17 bases between. CDR3 length equals 15 residues. CDR3 loop: CASTPRRLENSPLHF. CDR3 DNA: TGTGCCAGTACTCCTCGTAGATTGGAGAATTCACCCCTCCACTTT.

The V gene is TRBV5-1, the J gene TRBJ1-5; D unclear. CDR3 size: 13 residues. The V gene lost 4 bases and the J gene lost 5 bases, with 10 bases spanning the gap. Looked up from germline, CDR1 is SGHRS and CDR2 is YFSETQ. CDR3 nucleotides: TGCGCCAGCAGCCCCGACACTCATCAGCCCCAGCATTTT. Its translation is CASSPDTHQPQHF.

The chain has TRBV19 and TRBJ1-1; weak D call: TRBD1 (6 bases). Germline CDR1 LNHDA, CDR2 SQIVND (reference sequence). This CDR3 has 16 amino acids. Between the trimmed V and J ends, which lost 5 bases and 1 base, there was a span of 17 bases. In DNA form, the CDR3 reads TGTGCCAGTAGTGACCGGGGGGCTACGGGGAACACTGAAGCTTTCTTT. Its translation: CASSDRGATGNTEAFF.

This clone was seen only a few times. The J gene is TRBJ1-5, the V gene TRBV4-2; perhaps TRBD1 as D (6 bases). The CDR3 is made up of 16 amino acids. Germline V gene sequence: CDR1 LGHNA, CDR2 YNFKEQ. V lost 0 bases, J lost 6 bases, and 15 bases lay in between. Here the CDR3 reads CASSQDFGRGVQPQHF. The DNA for the CDR3 is TGTGCCAGCAGCCAAGACTTTGGCAGGGGTGTTCAGCCCCAGCATTTT.

The chain links TRBV9 to TRBJ2-3; D gene unclear. The CDR3 consists of 12 residues. V gave up 4 bases and J gave up 6 bases, with 9 bases separating them. Germline-derived CDR1 and CDR2 are SGDLS and YYNGEE. CDR3 sequence reads: CASSFPRDTQYF. CDR3 sequence (DNA): TGTGCCAGCAGCTTTCCAAGGGATACGCAGTATTTT. Supplemented by reference TRBV9 and TRBJ2-3, the full variable domain reads DSGVTQTPKHLITATGQRVTLRCSPRSGDLSVYWYQQSLDQGLQFLIQYYNGEERAKGNILERFSAQQFPDLHSELNLSSLELGDSALYFCASSFPRDTQYFGPGTRLTVL.

CDR3 DNA sequence: TGTGCCAGCAGTGAAGGGGGTGGACTGCGCCGCCATACGCAGTATTTT. Translation gives CASSEGGGLRRHTQYF. The chain employs TRBV25-1 and TRBJ2-3; the D gene could be TRBD1 or TRBD2 (5 bases each). Deletions cut 2 bases from V and 7 bases from J, with 19 bases between. The CDR3 is made up of 16 amino acids. Germline CDR1 reads MGHDK; CDR2 reads SYGVNS.

The CDR3 loop reads CASSQDPTILAGGGHEQFF. For the CDR3, the DNA is TGTGCCAGCAGCCAAGACCCGACCATACTAGCGGGGGGGGGTCATGAGCAGTTCTTC. The chain uses TRBV4-2 and TRBJ2-1, with 13 nucleotides matching TRBD2. CDR1 is LGHNA and CDR2 is YNFKEQ in the germline V gene. V was pared by 0 bases and J by 8 bases, with 13 bases of the junction left unmatched. CDR3 length: 19 residues.

The rearrangement links TRBV5-4 to TRBJ2-7; 7 nucleotides align to TRBD2. Looked up from germline, CDR1 is SGHNT and CDR2 is YYREEE (reference sequence). The CDR3 runs to 15 residues. Germline trimming cut 1 base from V and 3 bases from J; bases unmatched to any gene: 7. The CDR3 reads CASSLSGGRIYEQYF. CDR3 DNA: TGTGCCAGCAGCTTGTCGGGCGGGAGAATCTACGAGCAGTACTTC. The variable domain in full, with the rest retrieved from reference TRBV5-4 and TRBJ2-7, is ETGVTQSPTHLIKTRGQQVTLRCSSQSGHNTVSWYQQALGQGPQFIFQYYREEENGRGNFPPRFSGLQFPNYSSELNVNALELDDSALYLCASSLSGGRIYEQYFGPGTRLTVT.

This chain connects TRBV7-9 to TRBJ2-3; TRBD2 agrees at 7 bases. Trimming cost V 2 bases and J 0 bases; bases outside gene matches: 2. The CDR3 runs to 15 residues. Germline-derived CDR1 and CDR2 are SEHNR and FQNEAQ (reference sequence). The CDR3 is CASSLYSGSTDTQYF. CDR3 nucleotide sequence: TGTGCCAGCAGCTTATATAGCGGGAGCACAGATACGCAGTATTTT.

This clone was detected a few times. V usage is TRBV6-1 and J usage is TRBJ2-1, with D maybe TRBD1 (5 bases). Trimming removed 5 bases at V and 0 bases at J, with 8 bases between. Germline CDR1 is MNHNS and CDR2 is SASEGT. There are 14 residues in the CDR3. The CDR3, as DNA: TGTGCCAGCAGTACAGGAAGCTCCTACAATGAGCAGTTCTTC. Translated, it gives CASSTGSSYNEQFF.

The chain joins TRBV15 to TRBJ1-5; possible D gene TRBD1, 5 bases. The CDR3 covers 13 residues. Germline V gene data show CDR1 as LNHNV and CDR2 as YYDKDF (reference sequence). V lost 8 bases to trimming and J lost 5 bases, with 13 bases between them. CDR3: CATARAVDQPQHF. Written as DNA, the CDR3 is TGTGCCACCGCCAGGGCTGTGGATCAGCCCCAGCATTTT. The whole variable domain, remainder taken from reference TRBV15 and TRBJ1-5, is DAMVIQNPRYQVTQFGKPVTLSCSQTLNHNVMYWYQQKSSQAPKLLFHYYDKDFNNEADTPDNFQSRRPNTSFCFLDIRSPGLGDTAMYLCATARAVDQPQHFGDGTRLSIL.